Below are 28 T cell receptor beta chains sequenced from a single sample in a study of CD8 T cells in Susac syndrome. cDNA came from around 0.5 to 1 ug RNA primed by random hexamers. MiXCR was run by TCRdb on the immunoSEQ multiplex PCR reads, yielding one entry per CDR3 protein. Here the sample spans roughly 80,000 distinct CDR3 sequences, approximately 95% being singletons. The material sequenced was CD8+ T cells from PBMCs. Receptors were obtained from a human donor with Susac syndrome.

This chain uses TRBV6-2 or TRBV6-3 with TRBJ2-5, with D uncertain. CDR1 and CDR2 from the germline V gene are MNHEY and SVGEGT. CDR3 length: 11 amino acids. Trimming took 2 bases from V and 7 from J, leaving 5 bases between them. The CDR3 DNA follows: TGTGCCAGCAGTTACCCAGGGACCCAGTACTTC. Translated: CASSYPGTQYF.

The chain joins TRBV9 to TRBJ2-3; TRBD2 is a possible D gene (6 bases). Germline V gene lookup returns CDR1 SGDLS and CDR2 YYNGEE. This CDR3 comprises 14 residues. Trimming left V 0 bases short and J 4 bases short, with 9 bases between. The DNA of the CDR3 is TGTGCCAGCAGCGTAGCTACTAGCCCAGATACGCAGTATTTT. Translating gives CASSVATSPDTQYF.

The genes are TRBV28 and TRBJ1-6; TRBD1 aligns across 7 bases. V lost 6 bases, J lost 6 bases, and 11 bases stayed unmatched. The CDR3 spans 16 residues. From germline, CDR1 is MDHEN and CDR2 SYDVKM. The CDR3 spells CASSNLWDSGNSPLHF. Here the CDR3 DNA reads TGTGCCAGCAGCAATTTGTGGGACAGTGGTAATTCACCCCTCCACTTT.

This chain links TRBV7-9 with TRBJ2-2; 9 bases map to TRBD1. Germline values: CDR1 SEHNR, CDR2 FQNEAQ (reference sequence). This CDR3 has 17 residues. Losses at the gene ends were 6 bases for V and 5 bases for J; bases not matched to a gene: 13. For the CDR3, the DNA is TGTGCCAGCAGGCCGGGACAGGGTAAAAAAGGAACCGGGGAGCTGTTTTTT. Its protein product is CASRPGQGKKGTGELFF.

The gene calls are TRBV10-3 and TRBJ1-2; D gene ambiguous. The length of the CDR3 is 14 residues. V was shortened by 2 bases and J by 4 bases, with 11 bases between the two germline ends. Germline V lookup: CDR1 ENHRY, CDR2 SYGVKD. The CDR3 region is CAISEDEGIYGYTF. DNA for the CDR3: TGTGCCATCAGTGAGGACGAAGGAATCTATGGCTACACCTTC.

The J gene is TRBJ2-1, the V gene TRBV20-1, with TRBD1 matching 10 bases. This CDR3 spans 15 amino acids. Germline assignment: CDR1 DFQATT and CDR2 SNEGSKA (reference sequence). Germline trimming cut 3 bases from V and 4 bases from J; bases unmatched to any gene: 6. The CDR3 spells CSARSGQGFYNEQFF. As DNA, the CDR3 is TGCAGTGCTAGGTCGGGACAGGGGTTTTACAATGAGCAGTTCTTC.

The V gene is TRBV28, the J gene TRBJ2-1, with D possibly being TRBD1 or TRBD2 (5 bases each). V lost 5 bases and J 9 bases, leaving 17 bases between the germline ends. Germline loops: CDR1 MDHEN, CDR2 SYDVKM. The CDR3 length is 14 residues. Here the CDR3 DNA reads TGTGCCAGCAGTGTCCTGGGGCGGGTGCTTGAGCAGTTCTTC. Residues: CASSVLGRVLEQFF.

This rearrangement joins TRBV30 to TRBJ1-5; 9 bases are shared with TRBD1. Germline V gene data show CDR1 as GTSNPN and CDR2 as SVGIG (reference sequence). Trimming cost V 8 bases and J 7 bases; bases outside gene matches: 12. The CDR3 extends over 14 amino acids. CDR3 bases: TGTGCCGCAAGCCGGGACAGGGAAATCCAGCCCCAGCATTTT. Encoded protein: CAASRDREIQPQHF.

The chain links TRBV5-1 to TRBJ1-5; 8 positions agree with TRBD1. J gave up 7 bases and V 2 bases, and 14 bases lay outside the gene matches. Per germline, CDR1 SGHRS and CDR2 YFSETQ. CDR3 length equals 17 residues. The CDR3 nucleotides read TGCGCCAGCAGCTTATACCCGGCGACAGGGGTAGGCCAGCCCCAGCATTTT. Translating gives CASSLYPATGVGQPQHF.

The V call is TRBV20-1, the J call TRBJ2-7; a possible D gene is TRBD2 (6 bases). Germline V gene lookup returns CDR1 DFQATT and CDR2 SNEGSKA (reference sequence). CDR3 size: 12 residues. V gave up 3 bases and J gave up 5 bases, with 11 bases separating them. The CDR3 bases are TGCAGTGCTAGTGGAGGGATCCACGAGCAGTACTTC. Translated: CSASGGIHEQYF.

This chain uses TRBV9 with TRBJ2-7; D gene uncertain. The V and J ends lost 2 bases and 1 base respectively, with 7 bases between them. Germline V gene lookup returns CDR1 SGDLS and CDR2 YYNGEE. The CDR3 loop spans 13 amino acids. CDR3 in DNA: TGTGCCAGCAGCGTTGACCTTTCCTACGAGCAGTACTTC. Protein sequence: CASSVDLSYEQYF.

The rearrangement uses TRBV4-2 and TRBJ2-3; D remains ambiguous. The CDR3 runs 13 residues. The V and J ends lost 1 base and 6 bases respectively, with 8 bases between them. CDR1 is LGHNA, CDR2 YNFKEQ, per germline. CDR3 in amino acids: CASSQGEADTQYF. Written as DNA, the CDR3 is TGTGCCAGCAGCCAAGGGGAAGCCGATACGCAGTATTTT.

The genes are TRBV21-1 and TRBJ2-3. TRBV21-1 is shown as a pseudogene. This CDR3 has 13 amino acids. The CDR3 DNA reads TGTGCCAGCAGCAGGACTAGCACAGATACGCAGTATTTT. Translated, it gives CASSRTSTDTQYF.

This clonotype was seen just once. The chain couples TRBV19 to TRBJ1-1; TRBD1 is a possible D gene (5 bases). From germline, CDR1 is LNHDA and CDR2 SQIVND (reference sequence). The germline V and J ends were trimmed by 5 bases and 8 bases, with 12 bases remaining between them. This CDR3 region has 12 residues. The CDR3 DNA is TGTGCCAGTAGTGGGGCCGCCACCGAAGCTTTCTTT. Protein sequence: CASSGAATEAFF.

In this sample, this clonotype turned up once. The chain is built from TRBV9 and TRBJ2-1; 7 bases agree with TRBD2. J was trimmed by 5 bases and V by 0 bases; bases with no gene match: 14. The length of the CDR3 is 18 residues. Per the germline V gene, CDR1 is SGDLS and CDR2 is YYNGEE. CDR3 in amino acids: CASSVARSPGGGNNEQFF. The CDR3 DNA reads as TGTGCCAGCAGCGTAGCTAGAAGCCCTGGCGGGGGTAACAATGAGCAGTTCTTC.

This clonotype occurred once. The chain employs TRBV6-4 and TRBJ2-6; D call uncertain. This CDR3 comprises 13 residues. From germline, CDR1 is MRHNA and CDR2 SNTAGT. V was shortened by 3 bases and J by 2 bases, with 2 bases between the two germline ends. CDR3 coding DNA: TGTGCCAGCAGTGAAACTGGGGCCAACGTCCTGACTTTC. Its translation is CASSETGANVLTF.

The genes are TRBV12-3 or TRBV12-4 and TRBJ2-1, with D possibly being TRBD1 or TRBD2 (5 bases each). CDR3 length: 15 residues. Trimming stripped 2 bases from V and 2 bases from J, with 10 bases between. The CDR3 is CASSLTGAPYNEQFF. The CDR3 region has the DNA TGTGCCAGCAGTTTAACCGGGGCCCCCTACAATGAGCAGTTCTTC.

This chain uses TRBV27 with TRBJ2-1; D ambiguous. The V and J ends lost 6 bases and 7 bases respectively, with 10 bases between them. The CDR3 loop spans 12 amino acids. Germline-derived CDR1 and CDR2 are MNHEY and SMNVEV (reference sequence). The CDR3 region is CASSRQVNEQFF. As DNA, the CDR3 is TGTGCCAGCAGCCGTCAAGTAAATGAGCAGTTCTTC.

The chain employs TRBV2 and TRBJ1-1; no clear D gene. The V end was cut by 8 bases, the J end by 8 bases, with 9 bases between. Germline CDR1 reads SNHLY; CDR2 reads FYNNEI. CDR3 length equals 10 residues. CDR3 sequence: CASGGTEAFF. CDR3 coding DNA: TGTGCCAGCGGAGGTACCGAAGCTTTCTTT.

The chain joins TRBV7-9 to TRBJ2-7; D not certain. Germline V CDR1 and CDR2: SEHNR, FQNEAQ (reference sequence). V lost 3 bases, J lost 2 bases, and 5 bases lay in between. The CDR3 sequence is 12 residues long. The CDR3 reads CASSFTAYEQYF. CDR3 DNA sequence: TGTGCCAGCAGCTTCACGGCCTACGAGCAGTACTTC. Full variable domain (outside the CDR3, taken from reference TRBV7-9 and TRBJ2-7): DTGVSQNPRHKITKRGQNVTFRCDPISEHNRLYWYRQTLGQGPEFLTYFQNEAQLEKSRLLSDRFSAERPKGSFSTLEIQRTEQGDSAMYLCASSFTAYEQYFGPGTRLTVT.

For the CDR3, the DNA is TGTGCCAGCAGTTTTGGCGGGGCCACAGATACGCAGTATTTT. Its translation is CASSFGGATDTQYF. The chain recombines TRBV12-3 or TRBV12-4 with TRBJ2-3; TRBD2 might be the D (6 bases). The CDR3 runs 14 residues. The germline V and J ends were trimmed by 3 bases and 2 bases, with 9 bases remaining between them.

The chain is built from TRBV29-1 and TRBJ2-7, with 9 bases that match TRBD1. This CDR3 region has 14 residues. V gave up 2 bases and J gave up 3 bases; unmatched junction bases: 5. The germline CDR1 and CDR2 sequences are SQVTM and ANQGSEA. The CDR3 sequence is CSVERTGEVYEQYF. The CDR3 coding sequence is TGCAGCGTTGAAAGGACAGGGGAGGTCTACGAGCAGTACTTC.

The chain is built from TRBV7-9 and TRBJ1-1; D is possibly TRBD1 (6 bases). Germline assignment: CDR1 SEHNR and CDR2 FQNEAQ (reference sequence). The CDR3 runs 13 residues. V gave up 6 bases and J gave up 4 bases, with 12 bases separating them. CDR3 residues: CASRGALSTEAFF. CDR3 DNA sequence: TGTGCCAGCAGGGGGGCGTTAAGCACTGAAGCTTTCTTT. The variable domain in full, with the rest retrieved from reference TRBV7-9 and TRBJ1-1, is DTGVSQNPRHKITKRGQNVTFRCDPISEHNRLYWYRQTLGQGPEFLTYFQNEAQLEKSRLLSDRFSAERPKGSFSTLEIQRTEQGDSAMYLCASRGALSTEAFFGQGTRLTVV.

The chain is built from TRBV2 and TRBJ2-3, with unresolved D. The CDR3 totals 13 residues. Germline V CDR1 and CDR2: SNHLY, FYNNEI. V dropped 3 bases and J dropped 2 bases, with 6 bases sitting between them. CDR3 nucleotides: TGTGCCAGCAGTGACTTCGACACAGATACGCAGTATTTT. The encoded protein is CASSDFDTDTQYF.

The chain carries TRBV11-2 and TRBJ2-5; perhaps TRBD2 as D (5 bases). This CDR3 contains 13 residues. Trimming took 1 base from V and 7 from J, leaving 10 bases between them. Germline CDR1 and CDR2: SGHAT and FQNNGV. As DNA, the CDR3 is TGTGCCAGCAGCTTAGGGATCGGAGGGACCCAGTACTTC. It yields the protein CASSLGIGGTQYF. The complete variable domain, with remaining parts taken from reference TRBV11-2 and TRBJ2-5, reads EAGVAQSPRYKIIEKRQSVAFWCNPISGHATLYWYQQILGQGPKLLIQFQNNGVVDDSQLPKDRFSAERLKGVDSTLKIQPAKLEDSAVYLCASSLGIGGTQYFGPGTRLLVL.

The chain has TRBV7-9 and TRBJ2-1, with 7 bases lining up with TRBD2. The germline V gene has CDR1 SEHNR and CDR2 FQNEAQ (reference sequence). V was pared by 5 bases and J by 8 bases, with 12 bases of the junction left unmatched. The CDR3 runs to 15 residues. CDR3 protein: CASSISPGGFYEQFF. The DNA for the CDR3 is TGTGCCAGCAGCATTTCCCCGGGGGGATTCTATGAGCAGTTCTTC.

This clonotype was seen a handful of times. The chain employs TRBV3-1 and TRBJ2-7; 7 bases fit TRBD2. V gave up 1 base and J gave up 0 bases; unmatched junction bases: 9. This CDR3 has 17 amino acids. Germline loops: CDR1 LGHDT, CDR2 YNNKEL (reference sequence). The CDR3 nucleotides read TGTGCCAGCAGCCAAGTGGCTAGCGGATTAAGCTCCTACGAGCAGTACTTC. It yields the protein CASSQVASGLSSYEQYF.

The rearrangement links TRBV20-1 to TRBJ2-7; TRBD1 matches 7 bases. The CDR3 loop spans 14 amino acids. Germline CDR1 and CDR2: DFQATT and SNEGSKA (reference sequence). V trimming: 6 bases; J trimming: 4 bases; junction bases outside the gene matches: 12. The chain's CDR3 is CSATQQGSAYEQYF. As DNA, the CDR3 is TGCAGTGCAACGCAACAGGGGAGTGCGTACGAGCAGTACTTC.